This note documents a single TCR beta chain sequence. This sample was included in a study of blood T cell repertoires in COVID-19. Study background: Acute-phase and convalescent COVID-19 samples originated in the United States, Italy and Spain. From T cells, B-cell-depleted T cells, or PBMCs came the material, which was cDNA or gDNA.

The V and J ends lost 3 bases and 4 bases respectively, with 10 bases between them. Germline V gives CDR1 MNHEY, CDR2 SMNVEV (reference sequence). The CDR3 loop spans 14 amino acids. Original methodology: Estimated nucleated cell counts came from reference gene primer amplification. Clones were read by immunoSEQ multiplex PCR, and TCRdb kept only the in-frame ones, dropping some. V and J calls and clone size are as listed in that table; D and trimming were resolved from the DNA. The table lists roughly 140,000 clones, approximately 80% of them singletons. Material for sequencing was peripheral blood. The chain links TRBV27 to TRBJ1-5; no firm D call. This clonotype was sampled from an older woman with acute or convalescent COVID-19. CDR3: CASSFQAQNQPQHF. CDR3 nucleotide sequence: TGTGCCAGCAGTTTCCAAGCCCAAAATCAGCCCCAGCATTTT.